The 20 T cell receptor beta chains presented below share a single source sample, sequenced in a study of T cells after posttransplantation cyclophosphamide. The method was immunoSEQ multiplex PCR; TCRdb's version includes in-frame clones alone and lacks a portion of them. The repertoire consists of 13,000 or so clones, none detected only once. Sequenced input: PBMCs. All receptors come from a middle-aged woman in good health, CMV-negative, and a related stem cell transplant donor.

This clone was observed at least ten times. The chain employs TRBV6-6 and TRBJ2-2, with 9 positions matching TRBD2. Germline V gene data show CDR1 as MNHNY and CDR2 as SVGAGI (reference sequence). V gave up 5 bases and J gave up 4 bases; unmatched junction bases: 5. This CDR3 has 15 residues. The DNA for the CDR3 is TGTGCCAGCAGTAGATTGCGGGGGGGCACCGGGGAGCTGTTTTTT. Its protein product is CASSRLRGGTGELFF.

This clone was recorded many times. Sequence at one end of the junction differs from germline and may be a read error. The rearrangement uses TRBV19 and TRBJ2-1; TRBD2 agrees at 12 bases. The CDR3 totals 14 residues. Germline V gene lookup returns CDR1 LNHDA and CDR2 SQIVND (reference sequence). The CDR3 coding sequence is TGTGCCAGTAGTAAGAGCCTGACTAGCGGGAGTGGGATCTTC. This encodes CASSKSLTSGSGIF.

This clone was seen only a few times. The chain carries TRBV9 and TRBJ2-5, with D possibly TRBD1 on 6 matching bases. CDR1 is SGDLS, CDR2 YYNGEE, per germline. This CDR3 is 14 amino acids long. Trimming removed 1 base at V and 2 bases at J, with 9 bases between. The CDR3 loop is CASSVTGQQETQYF. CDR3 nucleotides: TGTGCCAGCAGCGTAACCGGACAGCAAGAGACCCAGTACTTC.

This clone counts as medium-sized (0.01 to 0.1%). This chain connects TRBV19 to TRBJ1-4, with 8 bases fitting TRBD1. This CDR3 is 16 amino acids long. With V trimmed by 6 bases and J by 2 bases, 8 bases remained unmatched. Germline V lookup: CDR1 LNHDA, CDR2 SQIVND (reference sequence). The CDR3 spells CASSTGGVLTNEKLFF. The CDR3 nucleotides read TGTGCCAGTAGCACAGGGGGGGTTCTGACTAATGAAAAACTGTTTTTT.

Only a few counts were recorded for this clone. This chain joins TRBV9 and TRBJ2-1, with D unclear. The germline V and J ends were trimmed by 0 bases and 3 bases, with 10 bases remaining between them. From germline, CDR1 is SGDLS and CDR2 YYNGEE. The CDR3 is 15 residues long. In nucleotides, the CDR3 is TGTGCCAGCAGCGTAGTACCCGAACTCTACAATGAGCAGTTCTTC. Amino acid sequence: CASSVVPELYNEQFF.

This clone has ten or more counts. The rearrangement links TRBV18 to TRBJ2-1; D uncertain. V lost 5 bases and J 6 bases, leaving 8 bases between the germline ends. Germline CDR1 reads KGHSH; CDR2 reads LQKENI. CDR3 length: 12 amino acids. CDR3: CASSTTSNEQFF. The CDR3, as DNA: TGTGCCAGCTCAACCACATCCAATGAGCAGTTCTTC.

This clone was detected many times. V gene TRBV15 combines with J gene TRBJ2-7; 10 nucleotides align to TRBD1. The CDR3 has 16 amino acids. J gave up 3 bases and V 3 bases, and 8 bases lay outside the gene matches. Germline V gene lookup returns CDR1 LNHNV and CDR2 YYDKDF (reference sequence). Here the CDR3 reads CATSRAGQGGDYEQYF. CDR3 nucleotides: TGTGCCACCAGCAGGGCCGGACAGGGGGGGGACTACGAGCAGTACTTC.

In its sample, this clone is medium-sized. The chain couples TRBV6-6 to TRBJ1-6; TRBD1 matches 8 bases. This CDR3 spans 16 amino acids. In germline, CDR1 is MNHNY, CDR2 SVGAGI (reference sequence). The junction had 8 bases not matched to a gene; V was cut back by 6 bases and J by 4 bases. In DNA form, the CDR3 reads TGTGCCAGCAGACCGGACAGGGTCGTTTATAATTCACCCCTCCACTTT. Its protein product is CASRPDRVVYNSPLHF.

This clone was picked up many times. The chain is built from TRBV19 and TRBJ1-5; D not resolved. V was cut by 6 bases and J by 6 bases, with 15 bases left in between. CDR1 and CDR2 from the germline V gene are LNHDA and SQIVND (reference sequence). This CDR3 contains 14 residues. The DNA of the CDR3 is TGTGCCAGTAGGATCGGGGATATGAGTCAGCCCCAGCATTTT. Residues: CASRIGDMSQPQHF. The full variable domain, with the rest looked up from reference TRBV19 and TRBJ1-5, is DGGITQSPKYLFRKEGQNVTLSCEQNLNHDAMYWYRQDPGQGLRLIYYSQIVNDFQKGDIAEGYSVSREKKESFPLTVTSAQKNPTAFYLCASRIGDMSQPQHFGDGTRLSIL.

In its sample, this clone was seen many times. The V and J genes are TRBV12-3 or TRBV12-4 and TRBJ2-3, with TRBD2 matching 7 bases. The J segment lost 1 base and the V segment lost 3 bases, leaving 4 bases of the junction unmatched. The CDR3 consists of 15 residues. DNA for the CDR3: TGTGCCAGCAGTTTTCGAACTAGCGGCACAGATACGCAGTATTTT. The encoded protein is CASSFRTSGTDTQYF.

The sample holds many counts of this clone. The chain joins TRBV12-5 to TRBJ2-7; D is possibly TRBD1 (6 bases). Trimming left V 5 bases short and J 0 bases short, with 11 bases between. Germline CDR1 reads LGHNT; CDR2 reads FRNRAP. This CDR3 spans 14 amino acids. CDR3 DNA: TGTGCTAGTGGTCCCGGGACACTCTCCTACGAGCAGTACTTC. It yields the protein CASGPGTLSYEQYF.

The CDR3 region is CASSEYRGTSGSSNEQFF. CDR3 nucleotides: TGTGCCAGCAGTGAATATAGGGGGACTAGCGGGAGTAGCAATGAGCAGTTCTTC. The chain carries TRBV25-1 and TRBJ2-1; 14 bases match TRBD2. CDR1 and CDR2 from the germline V gene are MGHDK and SYGVNS. The CDR3 is 18 amino acids. V lost 0 bases to trimming and J lost 6 bases; unmatched junction nucleotides: 7.

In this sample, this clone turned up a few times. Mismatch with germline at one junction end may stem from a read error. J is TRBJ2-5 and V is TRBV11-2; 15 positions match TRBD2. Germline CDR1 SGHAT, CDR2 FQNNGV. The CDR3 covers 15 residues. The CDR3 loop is CASSRPGTSGGKLDF. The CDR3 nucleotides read TGTGCCAGCAGTCGCCCCGGGACTAGCGGGGGGAAATTGGACTTC.

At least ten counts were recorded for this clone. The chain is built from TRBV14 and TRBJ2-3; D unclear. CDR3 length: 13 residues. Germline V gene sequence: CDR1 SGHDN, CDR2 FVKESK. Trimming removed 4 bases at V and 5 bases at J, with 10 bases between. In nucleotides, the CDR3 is TGTGCCAGCAGCCCGACTTTCAGAGATACGCAGTATTTT. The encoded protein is CASSPTFRDTQYF.

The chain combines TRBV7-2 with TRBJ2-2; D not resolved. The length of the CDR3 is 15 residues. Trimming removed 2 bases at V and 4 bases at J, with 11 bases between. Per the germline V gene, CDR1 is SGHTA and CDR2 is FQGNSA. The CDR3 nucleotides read TGTGCCAGCAGCTTAATAAATGGCGGCACCGGGGAGCTGTTTTTT. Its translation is CASSLINGGTGELFF. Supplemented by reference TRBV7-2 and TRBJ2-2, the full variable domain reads GAGVSQSPSNKVTEKGKDVELRCDPISGHTALYWYRQSLGQGLEFLIYFQGNSAPDKSGLPSDRFSAERTGGSVSTLTIQRTQQEDSAVYLCASSLINGGTGELFFGEGSRLTVL.

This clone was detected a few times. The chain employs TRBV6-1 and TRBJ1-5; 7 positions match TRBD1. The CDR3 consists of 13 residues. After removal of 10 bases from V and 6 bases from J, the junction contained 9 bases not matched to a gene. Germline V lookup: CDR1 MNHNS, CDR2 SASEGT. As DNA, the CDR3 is TGTGCCACTACAGGGGAACGGGGTCAGCCCCAGCATTTT. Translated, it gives CATTGERGQPQHF.

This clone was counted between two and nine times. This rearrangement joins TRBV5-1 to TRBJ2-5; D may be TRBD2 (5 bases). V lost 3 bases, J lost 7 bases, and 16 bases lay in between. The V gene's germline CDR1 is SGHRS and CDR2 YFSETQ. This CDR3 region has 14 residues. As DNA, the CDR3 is TGCGCCAGCAGCTCGGACTGGACCCTCGGGACCCAGTACTTC. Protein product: CASSSDWTLGTQYF.

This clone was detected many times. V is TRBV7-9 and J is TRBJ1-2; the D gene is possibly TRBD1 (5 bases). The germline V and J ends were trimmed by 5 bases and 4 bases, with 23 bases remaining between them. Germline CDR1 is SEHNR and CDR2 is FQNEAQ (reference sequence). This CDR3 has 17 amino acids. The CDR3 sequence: CASSPPPGLPASYGYTF. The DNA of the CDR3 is TGTGCCAGCAGCCCCCCGCCAGGGCTCCCTGCATCCTATGGCTACACCTTC.

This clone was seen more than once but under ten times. CDR3 DNA: TGTGCCAGCAGTGATTCAGGGGGCGCGGCTGTCGAGCAGTACTTC. This gives the protein CASSDSGGAAVEQYF. The rearrangement joins TRBV27 to TRBJ2-7; 8 bases match TRBD1. With V trimmed by 5 bases and J by 6 bases, 12 bases remained unmatched. Germline values: CDR1 MNHEY, CDR2 SMNVEV (reference sequence). The CDR3 length is 15 residues.

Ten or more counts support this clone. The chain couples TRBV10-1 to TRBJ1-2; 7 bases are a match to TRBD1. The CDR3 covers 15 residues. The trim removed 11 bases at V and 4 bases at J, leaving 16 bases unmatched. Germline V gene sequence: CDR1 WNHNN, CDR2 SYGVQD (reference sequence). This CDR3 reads CAGTHLTGFAYGYTF. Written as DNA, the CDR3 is TGCGCCGGCACTCATTTGACAGGGTTTGCCTATGGCTACACCTTC.